These 30 T cell receptor beta chains originate from one sample sequenced in a study of T-cell reconstitution after alpha-beta-depleted transplantation in children. Unique molecular identifiers were built into the TCRbeta library. TCRdb used MiXCR to reprocess the PCR reads, holding one entry per CDR3 protein. Among 400,000 to 450,000 distinct CDR3 sequences listed, over 40% were seen once. The sample in question was PBMCs, obtained before TCRalphabeta/CD19-depleted stem cell transplant. These receptors were collected from a girl aged 2 to 10 with aplastic anemia, due to receive a stem cell transplant.

The table lists this clonotype with a few counts. The genes are TRBV30 and TRBJ2-3, with TRBD2 matching 7 bases. The CDR3 is made up of 14 amino acids. J gave up 6 bases and V 5 bases, and 11 bases lay outside the gene matches. Germline V gene lookup returns CDR1 GTSNPN and CDR2 SVGIG (reference sequence). The CDR3 sequence: CAWAGGMRGDTQYF. The DNA for the CDR3 is TGTGCCTGGGCCGGGGGGATGAGAGGCGATACGCAGTATTTT.

DNA for the CDR3: TGTGCCTGGAGCCGTGATGGGCTGTCGAACAATGAGCAGTTCTTC. It yields the protein CAWSRDGLSNNEQFF. J is TRBJ2-1 and V is TRBV30; the D is unclear. Germline V gives CDR1 GTSNPN, CDR2 SVGIG (reference sequence). V was cut by 3 bases and J by 5 bases, with 17 bases left in between. The CDR3 extends over 15 amino acids. The full variable domain, completed using reference TRBV30 and TRBJ2-1, is SQTIHQWPATLVQPVGSPLSLECTVEGTSNPNLYWYRQAAGRGLQLLFYSVGIGQISSEVPQNLSASRPQDRQFILSSKKLLLSDSGFYLCAWSRDGLSNNEQFFGPGTRLTVL.

This clonotype was counted at least ten times. CDR3 amino acids: CASSPPGQGSTNEKLFF. The DNA of the CDR3 is TGTGCCAGCAGTCCTCCGGGACAGGGATCAACTAATGAAAAACTGTTTTTT. The chain links TRBV28 to TRBJ1-4; 9 nucleotides agree with TRBD1. The CDR3 has 17 amino acids. Germline V CDR1 and CDR2: MDHEN, SYDVKM. With 5 bases clipped from V and 0 bases from J, the junction kept 7 bases outside the gene matches. The variable domain in full, completed from reference TRBV28 and TRBJ1-4, reads DVKVTQSSRYLVKRTGEKVFLECVQDMDHENMFWYRQDPGLGLRLIYFSYDVKMKEKGDIPEGYSVSREKKERFSLILESASTNQTSMYLCASSPPGQGSTNEKLFFGSGTQLSVL.

This clonotype was seen repeatedly, ten times or more. The chain couples TRBV20-1 to TRBJ2-7; D gene uncertain. Trimming took off 0 bases at V and 6 bases at J, with 6 bases between the two ends. The CDR3 has 11 amino acids. Germline V gene lookup returns CDR1 DFQATT and CDR2 SNEGSKA (reference sequence). The CDR3 region is CSARDRLEQYF. In DNA form, the CDR3 reads TGCAGTGCTAGAGATCGCCTCGAGCAGTACTTC.

This clonotype was counted many times. The chain links TRBV18 to TRBJ2-1; 7 bases match TRBD2. The CDR3 is 14 amino acids. Per germline, CDR1 KGHSH and CDR2 LQKENI. The ends lost 6 bases at V and 5 bases at J; junction bases unmatched: 7. The CDR3, as DNA: TGTGCCAGCTCCCGGACTAGTCAGGACAATGAGCAGTTCTTC. Translated, it gives CASSRTSQDNEQFF.

The rearrangement links TRBV2 to TRBJ2-5; no definite D call. The CDR3 consists of 13 residues. From germline, CDR1 is SNHLY and CDR2 FYNNEI. Trimming took 9 bases from V and 4 from J, leaving 15 bases between them. CDR3 sequence: CASATALPETQYF. For the CDR3, the DNA is TGTGCCAGTGCCACGGCTCTCCCAGAGACCCAGTACTTC.

This clonotype occurred many times. The rearrangement links TRBV7-9 to TRBJ1-6; tentative D call: TRBD1 (6 bases). The CDR3 consists of 15 residues. V was clipped by 4 bases and J by 6 bases, with 13 bases between them. Germline V gives CDR1 SEHNR, CDR2 FQNEAQ (reference sequence). DNA for the CDR3: TGTGCCAGCAGCTCCCTGGACAGCATTAATTCACCCCTCCACTTT. The encoded protein is CASSSLDSINSPLHF.

The gene calls are TRBV20-1 and TRBJ2-5; D is uncertain. Germline V CDR1 and CDR2: DFQATT, SNEGSKA (reference sequence). V lost 3 bases and J 5 bases, leaving 16 bases between the germline ends. This CDR3 is built from 14 residues. CDR3 sequence (DNA): TGCAGTGCTAGCGGATCGGCAGGATGGGAGACCCAGTACTTC. As protein: CSASGSAGWETQYF.

V gene TRBV7-9 combines with J gene TRBJ2-5; 7 positions agree with TRBD1. CDR1 is SEHNR and CDR2 is FQNEAQ in the germline V gene (reference sequence). V was clipped by 2 bases and J by 2 bases; unmatched bases: 11. The CDR3 runs 17 residues. DNA of the CDR3: TGTGCCAGCAGCTTATACAGGGGTTACGAGGCTCAAGAGACCCAGTACTTC. Its protein product is CASSLYRGYEAQETQYF.

This CDR3 reads CASSQQTGGVIYGYTF. The CDR3 DNA sequence: TGTGCCAGCAGCCAACAAACAGGGGGCGTTATCTATGGCTACACCTTC. The chain recombines TRBV4-2 with TRBJ1-2; 9 nucleotides line up with TRBD1. V lost 2 bases, J lost 4 bases, and 8 bases stayed unmatched. The length of the CDR3 is 16 residues. Germline CDR1 LGHNA, CDR2 YNFKEQ.

As concerns this clonotype: A much bigger clone sits one base away, suggesting this may be a read error. This chain links TRBV20-1 with TRBJ1-6; 9 positions match TRBD1. Per germline, CDR1 DFQATT and CDR2 SNEGSKA (reference sequence). The CDR3 consists of 15 residues. This chain's CDR3 is CCASSGTGKNSPLHF. Written as DNA, the CDR3 is TGCTGTGCTAGTTCCGGGACAGGGAAAAATTCACCCCTCCACTTT.

The rearrangement links TRBV7-2 to TRBJ2-1; 8 positions match TRBD2. CDR3 length equals 16 residues. The J segment lost 8 bases and the V segment lost 0 bases, leaving 9 bases of the junction unmatched. Germline V gene lookup returns CDR1 SGHTA and CDR2 FQGNSA. CDR3 amino acids: CASSLAGSGIIHEQFF. The CDR3 nucleotides are TGTGCCAGCAGCTTAGCGGGTAGCGGGATCATACATGAGCAGTTCTTC.

This clonotype was observed a few times. CDR3 loop: CASSPVLQGGTEAFF. The CDR3 DNA follows: TGCGCCAGCAGCCCGGTATTACAGGGGGGCACTGAAGCTTTCTTT. This chain links TRBV4-1 with TRBJ1-1; 8 bases fit TRBD1. Germline CDR1 reads MGHRA; CDR2 reads YSYEKL. The CDR3 consists of 15 residues. The V segment lost 4 bases and the J segment 4 bases; nucleotides outside the gene matches: 8.

There are a few counts of this clonotype. The chain couples TRBV2 to TRBJ2-7; 10 bases are shared with TRBD2. V shed 7 bases and J 5 bases; nucleotides not matched to a gene: 11. This CDR3 region has 15 residues. Looked up from germline, CDR1 is SNHLY and CDR2 is FYNNEI. The CDR3 loop is CASTASAGGADEQYF. DNA of the CDR3: TGTGCCAGCACCGCGTCAGCGGGAGGGGCAGACGAGCAGTACTTC.

This clonotype was counted at least ten times. The chain carries TRBV20-1 and TRBJ1-4; TRBD1 might be the D (6 bases). V gave up 2 bases and J gave up 2 bases, with 6 bases separating them. This CDR3 has 13 amino acids. CDR1 is DFQATT, CDR2 SNEGSKA, per germline (reference sequence). The CDR3 coding sequence is TGCAGTGCTAGAAGGGGGACTAATGAAAAACTGTTTTTT. This translates into CSARRGTNEKLFF.

This clonotype was observed a few times. The chain couples TRBV29-1 to TRBJ2-1; D ambiguous. The germline gives CDR1 SQVTM, CDR2 ANQGSEA. V was cut by 4 bases and J by 3 bases, with 10 bases left in between. The CDR3 extends over 13 amino acids. The CDR3 DNA reads as TGCAGCGTTGGGACGGGCAACTACAATGAGCAGTTCTTC. It encodes CSVGTGNYNEQFF.

The chain combines TRBV27 with TRBJ2-1; 8 bases map to TRBD2. Germline values: CDR1 MNHEY, CDR2 SMNVEV (reference sequence). V trimming: 7 bases; J trimming: 6 bases; junction bases outside the gene matches: 11. The CDR3 runs to 15 residues. CDR3 bases: TGTGCCAGCACCGACGGAACGGGAGGGTTCAATGAGCAGTTCTTC. It codes for CASTDGTGGFNEQFF.

The rearrangement links TRBV5-1 to TRBJ2-2, with D uncertain. The CDR3 contains 15 residues. Trimming took 3 bases from V and 6 from J, leaving 15 bases between them. Germline V lookup: CDR1 SGHRS, CDR2 YFSETQ. CDR3 loop: CASSSRSEDAGELFF. The CDR3 DNA reads TGCGCCAGCAGCTCGCGGTCGGAAGACGCCGGGGAGCTGTTTTTT.

In its sample, this clonotype was seen a few times. The V call is TRBV28, the J call TRBJ2-7, with 8 positions matching TRBD1. The CDR3 is 14 amino acids. CDR1 is MDHEN, CDR2 SYDVKM, per germline. The V and J ends lost 7 bases and 2 bases, in that order; junction bases with no gene match: 7. CDR3 nucleotide sequence: TGTGCCAGCACGCTCGGACAGGGAGCCTACGAGCAGTACTTC. This encodes CASTLGQGAYEQYF.

The chain joins TRBV20-1 to TRBJ1-5; 9 bases are shared with TRBD1. Germline CDR1 is DFQATT and CDR2 is SNEGSKA (reference sequence). This CDR3 region has 14 residues. With 6 bases clipped from V and 0 bases from J, the junction kept 3 bases outside the gene matches. The chain's CDR3 is CSARQGDSNQPQHF. CDR3 nucleotide sequence: TGCAGTGCCAGACAGGGGGATAGCAATCAGCCCCAGCATTTT.

The J gene is TRBJ2-2, the V gene TRBV4-1; D is unresolved. Germline CDR1 reads MGHRA; CDR2 reads YSYEKL. The CDR3 extends over 15 amino acids. V lost 3 bases and J 5 bases, leaving 13 bases between the germline ends. CDR3 region: CASSQAAKLTGELFF. As DNA, the CDR3 is TGCGCCAGCAGCCAGGCGGCGAAGTTAACCGGGGAGCTGTTTTTT.

V and J are TRBV18 and TRBJ1-5; D is undetermined. The ends were cut back, 3 bases at V and 0 bases at J, with 15 bases in the middle. The CDR3 loop spans 17 amino acids. CDR1 and CDR2 from the germline V gene are KGHSH and LQKENI. CDR3 DNA sequence: TGTGCCAGCTCACCCGGACGCGAACTCTATAGCAATCAGCCCCAGCATTTT. The encoded protein is CASSPGRELYSNQPQHF.

The chain combines TRBV7-3 with TRBJ1-1, with D possibly matching TRBD1 (6 bases). The CDR3 has 13 residues. Germline CDR1 reads SGHTA; CDR2 reads FQGTGA. Deletions cut 5 bases from V and 5 bases from J, with 12 bases between. The CDR3 protein is CASSTQGLTEAFF. CDR3 coding DNA: TGTGCCAGCAGCACACAGGGTTTGACTGAAGCTTTCTTT.

Here the CDR3 reads CASSSRRLPLNTGELFF. In DNA form, the CDR3 reads TGTGCCAGCTCTTCGAGAAGACTACCCTTGAACACCGGGGAGCTGTTTTTT. The gene calls are TRBV5-6 and TRBJ2-2; weak D call: TRBD2 (5 bases). V was cut by 7 bases and J by 1 base, with 20 bases left in between. The CDR3 is made up of 17 amino acids. In germline, CDR1 is SGHDT, CDR2 YYEEEE.

This clonotype was counted only a few times. The chain is built from TRBV7-2 and TRBJ2-3, with TRBD2 as a possible D gene (6 bases). Trimming removed 3 bases at V and 5 bases at J, with 15 bases between. This CDR3 has 15 amino acids. Germline CDR1 reads SGHTA; CDR2 reads FQGNSA. This CDR3 is CASSLFGTSEDTQYF. The CDR3 DNA is TGTGCCAGCAGCTTGTTCGGGACTTCCGAAGATACGCAGTATTTT.

V gene TRBV4-1 combines with J gene TRBJ1-1; tentative D call: TRBD1 (5 bases). This CDR3 region has 15 residues. Germline assignment: CDR1 MGHRA and CDR2 YSYEKL. Trimming shortened V by 0 bases and J by 3 bases, and 11 bases separated the two germline ends. CDR3 nucleotide sequence: TGCGCCAGCAGCCAAGAGGCAGGGACGTACACTGAAGCTTTCTTT. This gives the protein CASSQEAGTYTEAFF.

This clonotype was counted ten times or more. The chain carries TRBV20-1 and TRBJ2-4, with 10 positions matching TRBD1. J lost 3 bases, V lost 6 bases, and 5 bases had no gene match. CDR3 length: 14 residues. CDR1 is DFQATT and CDR2 is SNEGSKA in the germline V gene (reference sequence). The CDR3 sequence: CSAPRTGGKNIQYF. CDR3 in DNA: TGCAGTGCCCCCCGGACAGGGGGCAAAAACATTCAGTACTTC.

This clonotype has ten or more counts. The chain links TRBV20-1 to TRBJ2-5, with TRBD2 identical over 10 bases. From germline, CDR1 is DFQATT and CDR2 SNEGSKA (reference sequence). There are 15 residues in the CDR3. Germline trimming cut 0 bases from V and 7 bases from J; bases unmatched to any gene: 8. CDR3 residues: CSARDGLAAAGTQYF. CDR3 DNA sequence: TGCAGTGCTAGAGATGGACTAGCGGCCGCTGGGACCCAGTACTTC.

This chain connects TRBV5-6 to TRBJ2-5, with TRBD2 matching 9 bases. The CDR3 is 15 amino acids. Germline V gene lookup returns CDR1 SGHDT and CDR2 YYEEEE. V dropped 2 bases and J dropped 3; count of bases not matched to a gene: 5. Here the CDR3 DNA reads TGTGCCAGCAGCTTCGGACTAGCGATGGAAGAGACCCAGTACTTC. It codes for CASSFGLAMEETQYF.

The chain combines TRBV5-1 with TRBJ1-1, with 7 bases that match TRBD1. There are 16 residues in the CDR3. J gave up 4 bases and V 1 base, and 10 bases lay outside the gene matches. The germline V gene encodes CDR1 SGHRS and CDR2 YFSETQ. CDR3 coding DNA: TGCGCCAGCAGCTTGTTGGGACAGAAGAGAGGCACTGAAGCTTTCTTT. Translation: CASSLLGQKRGTEAFF.